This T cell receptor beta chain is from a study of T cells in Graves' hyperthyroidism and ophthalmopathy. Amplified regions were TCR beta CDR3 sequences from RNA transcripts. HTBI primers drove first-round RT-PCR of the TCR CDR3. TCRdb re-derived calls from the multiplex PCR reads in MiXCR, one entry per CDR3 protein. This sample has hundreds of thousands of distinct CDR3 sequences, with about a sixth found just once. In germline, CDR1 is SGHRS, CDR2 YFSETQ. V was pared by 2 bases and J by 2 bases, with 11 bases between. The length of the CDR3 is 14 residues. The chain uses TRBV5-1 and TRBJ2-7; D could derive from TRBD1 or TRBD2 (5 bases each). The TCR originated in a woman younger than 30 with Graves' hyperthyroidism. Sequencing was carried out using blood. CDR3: CASSLWDGTYEQYF. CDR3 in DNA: TGCGCCAGCAGCTTATGGGACGGGACCTACGAGCAGTACTTC. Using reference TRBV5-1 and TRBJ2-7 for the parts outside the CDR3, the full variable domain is KAGVTQTPRYLIKTRGQQVTLSCSPISGHRSVSWYQQTPGQGLQFLFEYFSETQRNKGNFPGRFSGRQFSNSRSEMNVSTLELGDSALYLCASSLWDGTYEQYFGPGTRLTVT.